This T cell receptor beta chain was sequenced in a study of blood T cell repertoires in COVID-19. Background on the study: Whether acute or convalescent, the COVID-19 samples came from the United States, Italy and Spain. In each case, the material was cDNA or gDNA derived from T cells, B-cell-depleted T cells, or PBMCs.

V dropped 4 bases and J dropped 4; count of bases not matched to a gene: 4. Germline V gene lookup returns CDR1 MDHEN and CDR2 SYDVKM. The CDR3 loop spans 16 amino acids. Study processing details: Reference gene primers were amplified, and this amplification served to estimate nucleated cell counts. The table came from immunoSEQ multiplex PCR; TCRdb's copy has only in-frame clones and leaves some out. The DNA was the basis for D and trimming; V, J and clone size are from that table. The table has under 350,000 clones, about 89% seen once. The sequenced sample consisted of peripheral blood. The sequence was collected from a man between 35 and 55 years old with acute or convalescent COVID-19. The rearrangement joins TRBV28 to TRBJ2-2; 12 positions match TRBD2. CDR3 coding DNA: TGTGCCAGCAGTTCACCGACTAGCGGGGGCACCGGGGAGCTGTTTTTT. Translated, it gives CASSSPTSGGTGELFF.